This record concerns one TCR beta chain sequence. Its antigen is not yet known. Per-nucleotide qualities are absent, and no much larger clonotype sits a single base away. Receptor libraries were prepared by 5' RACE. The reads were generated on an Illumina HiSeq 2500. A second PCR of roughly 7 to 11 cycles was performed with a sample-barcoded 5' primer and a J-beta primer mix. A template-switch 5' adaptor carrying 12 random nucleotides introduced a unique molecular identifier onto each TCR beta cDNA molecule. Each sample yielded at least 3 million CDR3-containing paired-end reads. First-strand cDNA was synthesized from all RNA with the Mint cDNA synthesis kit, primed by a TRBC-specific oligonucleotide. Following uracil-DNA glycosylase treatment, all cDNA underwent a first 18-cycle PCR with the universal primers M1SS and BC2_uni_R. The source study handled its data this way. Normalization of each sample was performed by random selection of 1 million high-quality reads, each carrying a distinct molecular identifier. Reads with shared molecular identifiers were discarded instead of being binned into consensus sequences. CDR3 identification, clonotype clustering and error correction used MiTCR with a Q25 quality threshold and the strictest error-elimination algorithm. Lower-bound total TCR beta diversity was estimated with a nonparametric unseen species model using Euler transformation. The public reads were reanalyzed by TCRdb: fastp trimming at Q25, MiXCR alignment, in-frame beta chains only. When rows share a CDR3 protein, they turn into one entry using the most common DNA and genes. Clone size and V and J calls follow TCRdb, not the original study. The table for this sample lists roughly 2 million distinct CDR3 sequences; 49% of them were counted only once. The ten largest clones take up around 2.1% of the sample.

These data belong to a study of blood T cells in healthy people across ages (dated by TCRdb to the mid-2010s). For context, the study as a whole: In model experiments, roughly one uniquely barcoded TCR beta cDNA molecule per two T cells was captured by template switching. The study measured age-related changes in TCR beta repertoire diversity using deep sequencing normalized with unique cDNA molecular identifiers. Donors were grouped into four age groups: young (average 16 years), middle-aged (roughly 40), aged (62) and long-lived (approximately 75). To avoid experimental bias, donors of different ages were distributed randomly across sequencing lanes. Two additional independent replicas of 1 million unique cDNA reads from the same blood draw were analyzed for two donors (one aged 18 to 30 and one aged 80 or older). Paper-wide results and their limitations: Because profiling used bulk unsorted PBMCs, naive and antigen-experienced compartments could not be compared conclusively. Estimates of total diversity from one million sequenced T cells were regarded as lower bounds and underestimates. A strong correlation was found between observed TCR beta diversity and the percentage of naive T cells measured by flow cytometry. Donor CMV infection status was unknown, potentially confounding age-related changes in expanded clonotypes. Observed TCR beta diversity per million T cells fell roughly linearly with age, and a significant reduction was already apparent by age around 40. The long-lived group showed more naive CD4+ T cells, fewer expanded clones and increased TCR diversity than the aged group, suggesting age selection.

Donors were roughly 40 systemically healthy Caucasian individuals from Russia aged roughly 6 to 100 years. Roughly 11 milliliters of peripheral blood were drawn from each donor into EDTA-treated Vacutainer tubes. Ficoll-Paque density-gradient centrifugation was used to isolate PBMCs, with at least 6.5 million per sample. Trizol reagent was used to extract total RNA from PBMCs, with at least 5.5 micrograms per sample. For every donor, flow cytometry on a PBMC aliquot measured the percentage of naive CD45RAhigh/CD27high T cells. Trimming at the junction amounts to 2 bases on V and 6 bases on J, and the germline ends lie 9 bases apart. The CDR3, from cysteine to phenylalanine, totals 12 residues. The CDR3 DNA has 36 bases and is translated from base 1. The germline V gene provides CDR1 SGHRS and CDR2 YFSETQ.

The clonotype was recovered from a woman in her thirties or forties in good health. The chain is made from TRBV5-1 and TRBJ2-7, with the D segment identity uncertain. Sequencing was performed on blood. CDR3 sequence: CASSFTEREQYF. The nucleotides are TGCGCCAGCAGCTTCACGGAGCGCGAGCAGTACTTC.